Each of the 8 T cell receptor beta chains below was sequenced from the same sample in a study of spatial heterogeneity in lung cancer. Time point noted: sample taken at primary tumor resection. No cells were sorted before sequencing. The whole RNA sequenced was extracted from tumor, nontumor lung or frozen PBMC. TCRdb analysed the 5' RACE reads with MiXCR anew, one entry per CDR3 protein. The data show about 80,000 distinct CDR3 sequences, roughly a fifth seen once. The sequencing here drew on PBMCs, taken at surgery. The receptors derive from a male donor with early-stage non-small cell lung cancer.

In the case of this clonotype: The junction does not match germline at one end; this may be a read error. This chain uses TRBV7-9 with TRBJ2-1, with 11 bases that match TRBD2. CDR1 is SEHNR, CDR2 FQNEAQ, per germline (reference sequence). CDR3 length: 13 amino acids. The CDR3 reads CASSLAGGAEQFF. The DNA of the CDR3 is TGTGCCAGCAGCCTAGCGGGGGGCGCTGAGCAGTTCTTC.

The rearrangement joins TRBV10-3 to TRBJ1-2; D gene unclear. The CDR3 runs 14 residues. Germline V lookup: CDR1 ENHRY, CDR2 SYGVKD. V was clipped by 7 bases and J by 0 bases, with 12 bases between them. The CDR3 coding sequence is TGTGCCATCACCCGAGACCCAGCTAACTATGGCTACACCTTC. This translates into CAITRDPANYGYTF.

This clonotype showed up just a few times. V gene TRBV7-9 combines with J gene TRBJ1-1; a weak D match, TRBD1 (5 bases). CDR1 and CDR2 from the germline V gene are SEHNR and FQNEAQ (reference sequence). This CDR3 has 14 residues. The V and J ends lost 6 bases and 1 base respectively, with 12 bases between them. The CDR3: CASRPPGTNTEAFF. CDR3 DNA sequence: TGTGCCAGCAGGCCGCCGGGGACGAACACTGAAGCTTTCTTT.

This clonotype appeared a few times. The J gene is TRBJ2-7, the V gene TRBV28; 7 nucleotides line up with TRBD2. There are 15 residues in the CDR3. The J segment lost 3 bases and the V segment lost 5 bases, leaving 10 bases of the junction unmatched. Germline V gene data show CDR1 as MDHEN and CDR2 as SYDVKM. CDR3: CASSPLSGVSYEQYF. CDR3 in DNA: TGTGCCAGCAGTCCCTTAAGCGGGGTTAGCTACGAGCAGTACTTC.

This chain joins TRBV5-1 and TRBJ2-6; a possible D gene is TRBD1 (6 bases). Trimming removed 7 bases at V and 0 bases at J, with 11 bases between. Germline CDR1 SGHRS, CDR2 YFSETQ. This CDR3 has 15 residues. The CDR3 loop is CASGKGGSGANVLTF. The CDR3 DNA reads TGCGCCAGCGGAAAAGGGGGCTCTGGGGCCAACGTCCTGACTTTC.

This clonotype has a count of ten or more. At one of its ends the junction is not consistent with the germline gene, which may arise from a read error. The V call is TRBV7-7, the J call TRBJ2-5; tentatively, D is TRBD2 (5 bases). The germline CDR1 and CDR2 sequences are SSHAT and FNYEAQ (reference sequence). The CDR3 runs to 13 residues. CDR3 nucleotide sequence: TGTGCTAGCAGCTTAGCTGGCGGGGAGACCCAGTACTTC. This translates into CASSLAGGETQYF. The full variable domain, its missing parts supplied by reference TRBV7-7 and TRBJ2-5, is GAGVSQSPRYKVTKRGQDVTLRCDPISSHATLYWYQQALGQGPEFLTYFNYEAQPDKSGLPSDRFSAERPEGSISTLTIQRTEQRDSAMYRCASSLAGGETQYFGPGTRLLVL.

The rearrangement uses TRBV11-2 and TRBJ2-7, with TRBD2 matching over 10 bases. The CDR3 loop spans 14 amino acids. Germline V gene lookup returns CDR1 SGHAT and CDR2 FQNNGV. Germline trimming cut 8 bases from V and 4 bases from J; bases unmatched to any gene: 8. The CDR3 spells CASSEAGGPYEQYF. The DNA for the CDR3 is TGTGCCAGCTCGGAAGCGGGAGGGCCTTACGAGCAGTACTTC.

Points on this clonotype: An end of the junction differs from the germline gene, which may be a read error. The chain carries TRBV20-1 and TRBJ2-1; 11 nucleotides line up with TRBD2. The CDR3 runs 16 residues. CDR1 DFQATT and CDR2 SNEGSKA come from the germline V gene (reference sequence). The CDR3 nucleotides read TGCAGTGCTGGAGATAGCGGGGGGGACTTTTACAATGAGCAGTTCTTC. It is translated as CSAGDSGGDFYNEQFF.